This passage covers 26 T cell receptor beta chains from one sample sequenced in a study of cytomegalovirus exposure and HLA in healthy donors. The PCR made use of 60 Vbeta and 13 Jbeta primers. The repertoire was sequenced with immunoSEQ multiplex PCR; TCRdb's copy has only in-frame clones and lacks some. Of 150,000 to 200,000 clones listed, more than 70% are singletons. What was sequenced was PBMCs. These receptors came from a male donor in good health and CMV-seronegative.

This clone was observed a handful of times. The chain links TRBV11-3 to TRBJ2-3; a possible D gene is TRBD1 (5 bases). The CDR3 sequence is 15 residues long. V gave up 1 base and J gave up 3 bases, with 11 bases separating them. CDR1 is SGHNT, CDR2 YENEEA, per germline. The CDR3 sequence is CASSLGFRATDTQYF. The DNA of the CDR3 is TGTGCCAGCAGCTTAGGTTTCAGGGCTACAGATACGCAGTATTTT.

V usage is TRBV27 and J usage is TRBJ2-2, with 9 nucleotides matching TRBD1. From germline, CDR1 is MNHEY and CDR2 SMNVEV (reference sequence). The CDR3 is 16 amino acids. V trimming: 6 bases; J trimming: 4 bases; junction bases outside the gene matches: 9. Written as DNA, the CDR3 is TGTGCCAGCAGCCTAACAGGGACAGGGAGCACCGGGGAGCTGTTTTTT. It codes for CASSLTGTGSTGELFF.

This chain uses TRBV27 with TRBJ2-1, with D maybe TRBD1 (6 bases). Germline loops: CDR1 MNHEY, CDR2 SMNVEV (reference sequence). Between the trimmed V and J ends, which lost 6 bases and 5 bases, there was a span of 11 bases. The CDR3 loop spans 13 amino acids. The CDR3 loop is CASRGAGDNEQFF. CDR3 bases: TGTGCCAGCAGGGGGGCAGGGGACAATGAGCAGTTCTTC.

This chain joins TRBV18 and TRBJ1-2, with 12 bases matching TRBD1. The CDR3 has 17 residues. V trimming: 3 bases; J trimming: 2 bases; junction bases outside the gene matches: 7. Germline V gene sequence: CDR1 KGHSH, CDR2 LQKENI. The CDR3 region is CASSPIPGQGANYGYTF. CDR3 sequence (DNA): TGTGCCAGCTCACCCATACCGGGACAGGGGGCGAACTATGGCTACACCTTC.

The rearrangement joins TRBV1 to TRBJ2-7; TRBD2 is the table's D call, not checked against the DNA. TRBV1 represents a pseudogene. The CDR3 length is 17 residues. The CDR3 protein is CTSSQDPSLGREGEQYF. The CDR3 DNA follows: TGCACCAGCAGCCAAGATCCCTCTCTCGGGAGGGAGGGCGAGCAGTACTTC.

The chain joins TRBV7-2 to TRBJ2-7; TRBD2 aligns across 11 bases. The CDR3 consists of 15 residues. V shed 4 bases, J shed 2 bases, and the junction held 4 bases outside the gene matches. Germline CDR1 and CDR2: SGHTA and FQGNSA. The CDR3 is CASSSRLAGPYEQYF. CDR3 in DNA: TGTGCCAGCAGCTCACGACTAGCGGGGCCCTACGAGCAGTACTTC.

This sequence joins TRBV5-1 and TRBJ2-7, with 7 bases matching TRBD1. The CDR3 runs 17 residues. CDR1 SGHRS and CDR2 YFSETQ come from the germline V gene. The trim removed 2 bases at V and 3 bases at J, leaving 14 bases unmatched. CDR3 loop: CASSFTLSRTGSYEQYF. The CDR3 bases are TGCGCCAGCAGCTTCACCCTCAGCAGGACAGGAAGCTACGAGCAGTACTTC. The full variable domain, in which reference TRBV5-1 and TRBJ2-7 provide the parts outside the CDR3, is KAGVTQTPRYLIKTRGQQVTLSCSPISGHRSVSWYQQTPGQGLQFLFEYFSETQRNKGNFPGRFSGRQFSNSRSEMNVSTLELGDSALYLCASSFTLSRTGSYEQYFGPGTRLTVT.

The chain employs TRBV6-6 and TRBJ2-2, with 7 bases that match TRBD1. The CDR3 runs 13 residues. The V gene end was trimmed by 7 bases and the J gene end by 7 bases; junction bases not matched to a gene: 6. Germline V gene data show CDR1 as MNHNY and CDR2 as SVGAGI (reference sequence). DNA for the CDR3: TGTGCCAGCACCTCGTCAGGGGGCGGGGAGCTGTTTTTT. Translation: CASTSSGGGELFF.

J is TRBJ1-3 and V is TRBV7-2; 8 bases agree with TRBD1. There are 13 residues in the CDR3. The germline V gene encodes CDR1 SGHTA and CDR2 FQGNSA. Unmatched junction bases numbered 3, after V lost 2 bases and J lost 9 bases. CDR3 in DNA: TGTGCCAGCAGCTTAACAGGGGGAGGCACCATATATTTT. Encoded protein: CASSLTGGGTIYF.

The gene calls are TRBV6-4 and TRBJ1-5, with D possibly being TRBD1 (6 bases). V was trimmed by 6 bases and J by 2 bases, leaving 14 bases between them. The CDR3 is 15 residues long. CDR1 is MRHNA, CDR2 SNTAGT, per germline. This chain's CDR3 is CASSPQGNGNQPQHF. In DNA, the CDR3 is TGTGCCAGCAGCCCACAGGGCAACGGCAATCAGCCCCAGCATTTT.

The chain joins TRBV6-5 to TRBJ2-7; D not certain. The germline CDR1 and CDR2 sequences are MNHEY and SVGAGI. Deletions cut 0 bases from V and 0 bases from J, with 3 bases between. The CDR3 is made up of 13 amino acids. Written as DNA, the CDR3 is TGTGCCAGCAGTTACTCCGGCTCCTACGAGCAGTACTTC. Translating it yields CASSYSGSYEQYF.

The chain combines TRBV7-9 with TRBJ1-2, with D tentatively TRBD1 (5 bases). The germline gives CDR1 SEHNR, CDR2 FQNEAQ (reference sequence). Trimming removed 3 bases at V and 7 bases at J, with 15 bases between. This CDR3 contains 14 residues. CDR3 protein: CASSFHGGTRGYTF. CDR3 coding DNA: TGTGCCAGCAGCTTTCACGGGGGGACTCGTGGCTACACCTTC.

This chain uses TRBV6-5 with TRBJ1-3; D uncertain. Trimming removed 6 bases from V and 0 bases from J, with 6 bases in between. There are 13 residues in the CDR3. CDR1 and CDR2 (germline): MNHEY, SVGAGI. CDR3 region: CASRRFSGNTIYF. The CDR3 DNA reads as TGTGCCAGCAGGCGCTTCTCTGGAAACACCATATATTTT.

The chain joins TRBV2 to TRBJ1-5, with TRBD1 identical over 7 bases. Trimming removed 6 bases from V and 7 bases from J; junction bases left unmatched: 9. The CDR3 has 14 residues. CDR1 and CDR2 from the germline V gene are SNHLY and FYNNEI. CDR3 DNA sequence: TGTGCCAGCAGGTTGGGACAGTCGGGACAGCCCCAGCATTTT. Protein: CASRLGQSGQPQHF.

Points on this clone: The junction does not match germline at one end; this may be a read error. V usage is TRBV5-1 and J usage is TRBJ2-5; possibly TRBD1 for D (5 bases). Germline-derived CDR1 and CDR2 are SGHRS and YFSETQ. The CDR3 contains 13 residues. CDR3 bases: TGCGCCAGCACCTTGGACACACAAGAGACCCAGTACTTC. Protein: CASTLDTQETQYF. Complete variable domain (other parts from reference TRBV5-1 and TRBJ2-5): KAGVTQTPRYLIKTRGQQVTLSCSPISGHRSVSWYQQTPGQGLQFLFEYFSETQRNKGNFPGRFSGRQFSNSRSEMNVSTLELGDSALYLCASTLDTQETQYFGPGTRLLVL.

The rearrangement joins TRBV9 to TRBJ1-3, with no clear D. This CDR3 comprises 12 residues. Germline CDR1 SGDLS, CDR2 YYNGEE. Trimming took off 3 bases at V and 4 bases at J, with 5 bases between the two ends. Here the CDR3 reads CASSATGNTIYF. The DNA of the CDR3 is TGTGCCAGCAGCGCGACAGGAAACACCATATATTTT.

This sequence joins TRBV6-5 and TRBJ1-2; 11 bases fit TRBD1. The CDR3 is 16 amino acids. The ends lost 2 bases at V and 4 bases at J; junction bases unmatched: 6. Germline CDR1 is MNHEY and CDR2 is SVGAGI. In DNA form, the CDR3 reads TGTGCCAGCAGTTACATTCGGACAGGGGGCAGCTATGGCTACACCTTC. It yields the protein CASSYIRTGGSYGYTF.

The table lists this clone with a few counts. At one boundary the junction diverges from the germline segment, which might be a read error. The chain uses TRBV4-1 and TRBJ2-2, with D perhaps matching TRBD1 (9 bases). CDR3 length: 16 residues. In germline, CDR1 is MGHRA, CDR2 YSYEKL. CDR3 in DNA: TGTGCCAGCAGCCAAGCGGGGGACAGGGCAGGCGGGGAGCTGTTTTTT. Amino acid sequence: CASSQAGDRAGGELFF.

V usage is TRBV11-2 and J usage is TRBJ2-7; the D gene is possibly TRBD1 (5 bases). Germline V CDR1 and CDR2: SGHAT, FQNNGV. V was cut by 4 bases and J by 7 bases, with 11 bases left in between. The length of the CDR3 is 12 residues. CDR3 nucleotide sequence: TGTGCCAGCAGCTCGACAGTTACGGAGCAGTACTTC. It encodes CASSSTVTEQYF.

V and J are TRBV19 and TRBJ2-7; D is ambiguous. The germline V gene has CDR1 LNHDA and CDR2 SQIVND (reference sequence). V was shortened by 4 bases and J by 6 bases, with 16 bases between the two germline ends. This CDR3 comprises 14 residues. The CDR3 DNA reads as TGTGCCAGTAGTACCCAATCCCTGCTGCGCGAGCAGTACTTC. It yields the protein CASSTQSLLREQYF.

This clone was found once. The chain combines TRBV9 with TRBJ1-6, with 7 nucleotides matching TRBD1. The CDR3 loop spans 14 amino acids. With 2 bases clipped from V and 10 bases from J, the junction kept 6 bases outside the gene matches. The V gene's germline CDR1 is SGDLS and CDR2 YYNGEE. CDR3 sequence: CASSVGQSGSPLHF. As DNA, the CDR3 is TGTGCCAGCAGCGTGGGACAGAGTGGCTCACCCCTCCACTTT.

The chain carries TRBV9 and TRBJ2-3, with 10 nucleotides matching TRBD1. Per germline, CDR1 SGDLS and CDR2 YYNGEE. Trimming cost V 4 bases and J 2 bases; bases outside gene matches: 7. This CDR3 contains 16 residues. The CDR3 sequence is CASSFGTGVVTDTQYF. The CDR3 DNA is TGTGCCAGCAGCTTCGGGACAGGGGTGGTCACAGATACGCAGTATTTT.

This clone was observed a single time. V usage is TRBV29-1 and J usage is TRBJ2-3, with D possibly being TRBD1 (6 bases). CDR3 size: 13 residues. From germline, CDR1 is SQVTM and CDR2 ANQGSEA. Trimming pared 6 bases from V and 4 bases from J, leaving 14 bases between. This CDR3 is CSVETGFPDTQYF. The CDR3 DNA sequence: TGCAGCGTGGAAACAGGGTTTCCAGATACGCAGTATTTT.

This chain connects TRBV6-6 to TRBJ2-7; D unclear. This CDR3 is 15 amino acids long. V was cut by 2 bases and J by 0 bases, with 11 bases left in between. Germline V lookup: CDR1 MNHNY, CDR2 SVGAGI (reference sequence). The CDR3 loop reads CASSYTPANSYEQYF. The DNA of the CDR3 is TGTGCCAGCAGTTACACCCCAGCGAACTCCTACGAGCAGTACTTC.

The chain joins TRBV28 to TRBJ1-4; tentative D call: TRBD1 (5 bases). Per germline, CDR1 MDHEN and CDR2 SYDVKM. The CDR3 runs to 15 residues. V shed 3 bases and J shed 5 bases, with 13 bases lying between them. CDR3 in amino acids: CASSFLQGGNEKLFF. In DNA, the CDR3 is TGTGCCAGCAGTTTTTTGCAGGGAGGAAATGAAAAACTGTTTTTT.

V and J are TRBV13 and TRBJ2-7, with TRBD1 matching over 7 bases. Germline V gene sequence: CDR1 PRHDT, CDR2 FYEKMQ (reference sequence). There are 14 residues in the CDR3. J was trimmed by 2 bases and V by 5 bases; bases with no gene match: 6. The CDR3 region is CASSGRDSPYEQYF. CDR3 coding DNA: TGTGCCAGCAGCGGCCGGGACAGTCCCTACGAGCAGTACTTC.